Sequencing of this T cell receptor beta chain was carried out in a study of beta chain features in type 1 diabetes. Study-wide background: Cell yields, gender and age were similar in healthy donors and patients.

This clone was seen more than once but under ten times. Antigen specificity is unknown. The CDR3 has 13 amino acids. In germline, CDR1 is MNHEY, CDR2 SVGAGI. The V gene lost 6 bases and the J gene lost 5 bases, with 13 bases spanning the gap. The isolated RNA, all of it, was reverse transcribed, so expressed TCRB transcripts were what got sequenced. This table comes from immunoSEQ multiplex PCR, and its TCRdb copy is limited to in-frame clones, with some not included. The sample lists 100,000 to 150,000 clones, approximately 15% occurring once. Overall study results and limits: PCR may have favored shorter templates equally in patients and controls. Among all four CD4+ subsets, Type 1 diabetes patients had TCRB CDR3s that were moderately but significantly shorter.

Sequenced: central memory CD4+ T cells from blood. The rearrangement uses TRBV6-5 and TRBJ2-5; D tentatively reads TRBD1 or TRBD2 (5 bases each). This receptor was taken from a man between 18 and 35 years old with type 1 diabetes. CDR3 loop: CASRRGWGETQYF. CDR3 sequence (DNA): TGTGCCAGCAGACGGGGATGGGGGGAGACCCAGTACTTC.